The 21 T cell receptor beta chains presented below share a single source sample, sequenced in a study of cytomegalovirus exposure and HLA in healthy donors. Clones were read by immunoSEQ multiplex PCR, and TCRdb kept only the in-frame ones, dropping some. The data hold roughly 200,000 clones, with about 81% observed a single time. What was sequenced was PBMCs. The source of these receptors is a woman in her twenties or thirties in good health and CMV-seronegative.

The rearrangement joins TRBV18 to TRBJ1-2, with 10 bases fitting TRBD1. With 3 bases clipped from V and 6 bases from J, the junction kept 13 bases outside the gene matches. The CDR3 consists of 17 residues. CDR1 is KGHSH, CDR2 LQKENI, per germline. CDR3 sequence (DNA): TGTGCCAGCTCACCCTCACTCATCGGACAGGGGGATAATGGCTACACCTTC. It encodes CASSPSLIGQGDNGYTF.

This chain joins TRBV2 and TRBJ1-6; D unresolved. Deletions cut 4 bases from V and 15 bases from J, with 7 bases between. The CDR3 loop spans 10 amino acids. Germline V gene lookup returns CDR1 SNHLY and CDR2 FYNNEI. CDR3 nucleotides: TGTGCCAGCAGTGGCCGGGTCCTCCACTTT. Translated: CASSGRVLHF.

This chain connects TRBV4-1 to TRBJ2-2, with D possibly being TRBD2 (5 bases). The V and J ends lost 3 bases and 0 bases respectively, with 17 bases between them. Germline lookup yields CDR1 MGHRA and CDR2 YSYEKL. CDR3 length equals 18 residues. CDR3 amino acids: CASSHARAGTTNTGELFF. CDR3 coding DNA: TGCGCCAGCAGCCACGCTCGGGCGGGTACCACGAACACCGGGGAGCTGTTTTTT.

V usage is TRBV6-1 and J usage is TRBJ1-5, with D possibly matching TRBD1 (6 bases). Per the germline V gene, CDR1 is MNHNS and CDR2 is SASEGT. V lost 3 bases and J 6 bases, leaving 15 bases between the germline ends. This CDR3 is built from 15 residues. In nucleotides, the CDR3 is TGTGCCAGCAGTGATGGTTACAGGGAGGGTCAGCCCCAGCATTTT. As protein: CASSDGYREGQPQHF.

This clone was detected once. This rearrangement joins TRBV28 to TRBJ2-7, with 7 bases aligning to TRBD1. With V trimmed by 5 bases and J by 0 bases, 7 bases remained unmatched. The V gene's germline CDR1 is MDHEN and CDR2 SYDVKM. The length of the CDR3 is 15 residues. CDR3 coding DNA: TGTGCCAGCAGTCTCTGGGACAGCAACTCCTACGAGCAGTACTTC. It encodes CASSLWDSNSYEQYF.

V gene TRBV2 combines with J gene TRBJ2-7, with D tentatively TRBD2 (6 bases). The V end lost 10 bases, the J end lost 1 base, and 20 bases lay between the germline ends. The CDR3 covers 15 residues. Per germline, CDR1 SNHLY and CDR2 FYNNEI. The CDR3 sequence is CATGGSSGRSYEQYF. DNA of the CDR3: TGTGCCACCGGGGGTTCCAGCGGGCGGTCCTACGAGCAGTACTTC.

V is TRBV9 and J is TRBJ2-7, with D hard to call. This CDR3 is 16 amino acids long. Germline-derived CDR1 and CDR2 are SGDLS and YYNGEE. The V gene lost 0 bases and the J gene lost 0 bases, with 13 bases spanning the gap. The CDR3: CASSVGSRPNSYEQYF. The CDR3 DNA sequence: TGTGCCAGCAGCGTAGGTTCTAGACCGAACTCCTACGAGCAGTACTTC.

The J gene is TRBJ2-2, the V gene TRBV9, with D possibly matching TRBD2 (5 bases). Germline V gene sequence: CDR1 SGDLS, CDR2 YYNGEE. CDR3 length: 14 residues. V shed 0 bases and J shed 9 bases, with 12 bases lying between them. The CDR3 here is CASSVGGGHRELFF. The CDR3 coding sequence is TGTGCCAGCAGCGTAGGAGGCGGGCACCGGGAGCTGTTTTTT. Full variable domain (rest looked up from reference TRBV9 and TRBJ2-2): DSGVTQTPKHLITATGQRVTLRCSPRSGDLSVYWYQQSLDQGLQFLIQYYNGEERAKGNILERFSAQQFPDLHSELNLSSLELGDSALYFCASSVGGGHRELFFGEGSRLTVL.

The chain links TRBV6-6 to TRBJ2-5, with D possibly being TRBD1 (6 bases). CDR3 length equals 15 residues. V was trimmed by 0 bases and J by 4 bases, leaving 12 bases between them. Per germline, CDR1 MNHNY and CDR2 SVGAGI (reference sequence). This CDR3 reads CASSYSQGRGETQYF. DNA for the CDR3: TGTGCCAGCAGTTACTCTCAAGGCAGGGGAGAGACCCAGTACTTC.

The V gene is TRBV11-2, the J gene TRBJ2-7, with D possibly TRBD2 on 6 matching bases. The CDR3 length is 18 residues. The ends were cut back, 5 bases at V and 6 bases at J, with 29 bases in the middle. From germline, CDR1 is SGHAT and CDR2 FQNNGV. CDR3 residues: CASSKRISGADLGGEQYF. DNA for the CDR3: TGTGCCAGCAGCAAACGTATATCCGGAGCGGACTTGGGGGGCGAGCAGTACTTC.

In this sample, this clone turned up a few times. An end of the junction does not agree with germline; a read error may underlie this. V gene TRBV6-1 combines with J gene TRBJ2-1, with 7 bases lining up with TRBD2. Germline V gene sequence: CDR1 MNHNS, CDR2 SASEGT. There are 15 residues in the CDR3. The CDR3 sequence is CAISAGEGDSNEQFF. In DNA, the CDR3 is TGTGCCATCAGTGCGGGGGAAGGGGACTCCAATGAGCAGTTCTTC.

This chain joins TRBV9 and TRBJ1-4; 8 bases agree with TRBD1. The CDR3 is made up of 15 amino acids. Trimming took 0 bases from V and 5 from J; bases not matched to a gene: 3. CDR1 and CDR2 from the germline V gene are SGDLS and YYNGEE. The CDR3 reads CASSVGGQGNEKLFF. CDR3 nucleotide sequence: TGTGCCAGCAGCGTAGGAGGACAGGGAAATGAAAAACTGTTTTTT.

This chain links TRBV30 with TRBJ2-1, with D perhaps TRBD2 (6 bases). The CDR3 covers 14 residues. Germline values: CDR1 GTSNPN, CDR2 SVGIG (reference sequence). Between the trimmed V and J ends, which lost 2 bases and 9 bases, there was a span of 17 bases. CDR3 nucleotides: TGTGCCTGGAGTAGAATAGCGGTGGATGGTGAGCAGTTCTTC. Translation: CAWSRIAVDGEQFF.

The J gene is TRBJ1-4, the V gene TRBV5-6, with D perhaps matching TRBD1 (6 bases). V gave up 0 bases and J gave up 7 bases, with 13 bases separating them. The germline V gene has CDR1 SGHDT and CDR2 YYEEEE. The CDR3 totals 15 residues. DNA of the CDR3: TGTGCCAGCAGCTTGGCGGGCAGGGGAAGTGAAAAACTGTTTTTT. Encoded protein: CASSLAGRGSEKLFF. Full variable domain (remainder filled in from reference TRBV5-6 and TRBJ1-4): DAGVTQSPTHLIKTRGQQVTLRCSPKSGHDTVSWYQQALGQGPQFIFQYYEEEERQRGNFPDRFSGHQFPNYSSELNVNALLLGDSALYLCASSLAGRGSEKLFFGSGTQLSVL.

The chain joins TRBV11-2 to TRBJ2-1; TRBD2 aligns across 9 bases. The V segment lost 6 bases and the J segment 6 bases; nucleotides outside the gene matches: 6. This CDR3 spans 14 amino acids. The germline V gene encodes CDR1 SGHAT and CDR2 FQNNGV. The CDR3 DNA sequence: TGTGCCAGCAGTCAAGCGGGGGGTCCCAATGAGCAGTTCTTC. This gives the protein CASSQAGGPNEQFF.

The rearrangement uses TRBV18 and TRBJ1-6; 7 nucleotides match TRBD1. The CDR3 has 15 residues. V dropped 4 bases and J dropped 7; count of bases not matched to a gene: 7. Looked up from germline, CDR1 is KGHSH and CDR2 is LQKENI. The CDR3 protein is CASSLRQGENSPLHF. The DNA for the CDR3 is TGTGCCAGCTCACTAAGACAGGGTGAAAATTCACCCCTCCACTTT. Full variable domain (rest looked up from reference TRBV18 and TRBJ1-6): NAGVMQNPRHLVRRRGQEARLRCSPMKGHSHVYWYRQLPEEGLKFMVYLQKENIIDESGMPKERFSAEFPKEGPSILRIQQVVRGDSAAYFCASSLRQGENSPLHFGNGTRLTVT.

V usage is TRBV7-8 and J usage is TRBJ1-5; a possible D gene is TRBD1 (5 bases). The CDR3 is made up of 16 amino acids. The ends were cut back, 0 bases at V and 1 base at J, with 10 bases in the middle. From germline, CDR1 is SGHVS and CDR2 FQNEAQ. The CDR3 spells CASSLAPGVSNQPQHF. The CDR3 region has the DNA TGTGCCAGCAGCTTAGCGCCGGGGGTGAGCAATCAGCCCCAGCATTTT.

The rearrangement joins TRBV5-1 to TRBJ2-7; 10 bases map to TRBD1. V lost 2 bases and J lost 9; bases outside the gene matches: 14. The CDR3 consists of 16 residues. The germline gives CDR1 SGHRS, CDR2 YFSETQ. CDR3 in DNA: TGCGCCAGCAGCTTTGATTCGCGACAGGGGGCGCCTAGGCAGTACTTC. It specifies CASSFDSRQGAPRQYF.

The chain joins TRBV4-2 to TRBJ2-1; 9 nucleotides agree with TRBD2. Germline CDR1 reads LGHNA; CDR2 reads YNFKEQ. V was pared by 1 base and J by 3 bases, with 16 bases of the junction left unmatched. This CDR3 is 20 amino acids long. Here the CDR3 DNA reads TGTGCCAGCAGCCAAGCGCACAGTCCCCTCGGGCGGGGGGGCTACAATGAGCAGTTCTTC. Amino acids: CASSQAHSPLGRGGYNEQFF.

V is TRBV2 and J is TRBJ2-5, with 8 bases matching TRBD2. Germline values: CDR1 SNHLY, CDR2 FYNNEI. The CDR3 sequence is 12 residues long. V shed 4 bases and J 6 bases; nucleotides not matched to a gene: 1. The CDR3 here is CASSGTSKTQYF. CDR3 in DNA: TGTGCCAGCAGTGGGACTAGCAAGACCCAGTACTTC.

The chain couples TRBV2 to TRBJ1-1, with 7 bases aligning to TRBD1. Trimming took 1 base from V and 5 from J; bases not matched to a gene: 7. The CDR3 consists of 15 residues. The germline gives CDR1 SNHLY, CDR2 FYNNEI. This CDR3 is CASSEEGTVRTEAFF. CDR3 DNA: TGTGCCAGCAGTGAAGAAGGGACAGTTAGGACTGAAGCTTTCTTT. The full variable domain, completed using reference TRBV2 and TRBJ1-1, is EPEVTQTPSHQVTQMGQEVILRCVPISNHLYFYWYRQILGQKVEFLVSFYNNEISEKSEIFDDQFSVERPDGSNFTLKIRSTKLEDSAMYFCASSEEGTVRTEAFFGQGTRLTVV.